This is a list of T cell receptor beta chains from one sample in a study of blood T cell repertoires in COVID-19. Clones were sequenced by immunoSEQ multiplex PCR, and TCRdb holds only the in-frame ones, with some missing. The data show about 40,000 clones, about four fifths seen once. The sample consisted of peripheral blood. These receptors all stem from a human donor with acute or convalescent COVID-19. The donor label of this sample is uncertain. Each CDR3 is given with its conserved first and last residue. The D gene is left open where the match is weak. Clone size appears in some rows only: once, few, many, or a class for an expanded clone.

clone_size: few
d_call: -
v_call: TRBV10-1
j_call: TRBJ2-5
cdr3_aa: CASSELSALRETQYF
cdr3_nt: TGCGCCAGCAGTGAGTTGAGCGCCCTAAGGGAGACCCAGTACTTC

clone_size: -
d_call: TRBD2
v_call: TRBV3-1/TRBV3-2
j_call: TRBJ2-4
cdr3_aa: CASSLKREGRQNIQYF
cdr3_nt: TGTGCCAGCAGCCTAAAGCGGGAGGGACGCCAAAACATTCAGTACTTC

clone_size: few
d_call: -
v_call: TRBV4-1
j_call: TRBJ1-5
cdr3_aa: CASSYREGNQPQHF
cdr3_nt: TGCGCCAGCAGCTATCGGGAGGGGAATCAGCCCCAGCATTTT

clone_size: -
d_call: -
v_call: TRBV6-6
j_call: TRBJ1-2
cdr3_aa: CASFREGVGYGYTF
cdr3_nt: TGTGCCAGTTTCCGTGAAGGGGTGGGCTATGGCTACACCTTC

clone_size: few
d_call: TRBD2
v_call: TRBV5-1
j_call: TRBJ2-3
cdr3_aa: CASSQGTSGRSDTQYF
cdr3_nt: TGCGCCAGCAGCCAAGGGACTAGCGGGAGGTCAGATACGCAGTATTTT

clone_size: -
d_call: -
v_call: TRBV4-1
j_call: TRBJ2-1
cdr3_aa: CASSQAGLRVNEQFF
cdr3_nt: TGCGCCAGCAGCCAGGCGGGACTCCGGGTCAATGAGCAGTTCTTC

clone_size: -
d_call: TRBD2
v_call: TRBV29-1
j_call: TRBJ2-1
cdr3_aa: CSFLLAGGTYNEQFF
cdr3_nt: TGCAGCTTCCTACTAGCGGGAGGGACCTACAATGAGCAGTTCTTC

clone_size: -
d_call: TRBD2
v_call: TRBV29-1
j_call: TRBJ2-1
cdr3_aa: CSGTSGSYNEQFF
cdr3_nt: TGCAGCGGAACTAGCGGCTCCTACAATGAGCAGTTCTTC

clone_size: -
d_call: -
v_call: TRBV5-1
j_call: TRBJ2-2
cdr3_aa: CASSWVAGIGELFF
cdr3_nt: TGCGCCAGCAGCTGGGTCGCAGGGATCGGGGAGCTGTTTTTT

clone_size: -
d_call: -
v_call: TRBV5-1
j_call: TRBJ1-1
cdr3_aa: CASTDEGGTEAFF
cdr3_nt: TGCGCCAGCACGGATGAGGGGGGGACTGAAGCTTTCTTT

clone_size: -
d_call: -
v_call: TRBV28
j_call: TRBJ1-2
cdr3_aa: CASSPPDSGGGYTF
cdr3_nt: TGTGCCAGCAGTCCCCCCGACAGTGGCGGAGGCTACACCTTC

clone_size: -
d_call: TRBD2
v_call: TRBV4-1
j_call: TRBJ2-7
cdr3_aa: CASSLGLAGDYEQYF
cdr3_nt: TGCGCCAGCAGCCTCGGACTAGCGGGGGACTACGAGCAGTACTTC

clone_size: -
d_call: -
v_call: TRBV13
j_call: TRBJ1-2
cdr3_aa: CASSFSDSFYGYTF
cdr3_nt: TGTGCCAGCAGCTTTTCGGACTCTTTCTATGGCTACACCTTC

clone_size: -
d_call: TRBD2
v_call: TRBV28
j_call: TRBJ2-5
cdr3_aa: CALNPAGGQETQYF
cdr3_nt: TGTGCCCTCAACCCGGCGGGGGGGCAAGAGACCCAGTACTTC

clone_size: -
d_call: -
v_call: TRBV30
j_call: TRBJ1-6
cdr3_aa: CAWSLGGRNNSPLHF
cdr3_nt: TGTGCCTGGAGTTTGGGGGGACGGAACAATTCACCCCTCCACTTT

clone_size: -
d_call: -
v_call: TRBV4-2
j_call: TRBJ1-2
cdr3_aa: CASSQGREGGAYGYTF
cdr3_nt: TGTGCCAGCAGCCAAGGTCGGGAGGGAGGGGCCTATGGCTACACCTTC

clone_size: -
d_call: -
v_call: TRBV5-1
j_call: TRBJ1-1
cdr3_aa: CASSSDIANTEAFF
cdr3_nt: TGCGCCAGCAGCTCGGACATAGCTAACACTGAAGCTTTCTTT

clone_size: -
d_call: -
v_call: TRBV5-5
j_call: TRBJ1-1
cdr3_aa: CASSPLIETEAFF
cdr3_nt: TGTGCCAGCAGCCCCTTGATAGAAACTGAAGCTTTCTTT

clone_size: -
d_call: TRBD1
v_call: TRBV7-8
j_call: TRBJ1-1
cdr3_aa: CASSPGPGGTEAFF
cdr3_nt: TGTGCCAGCAGCCCGGGTCCAGGGGGCACTGAAGCTTTCTTT

clone_size: -
d_call: -
v_call: TRBV5-1
j_call: TRBJ2-1
cdr3_aa: CASSLLRGEQFF
cdr3_nt: TGCGCCAGCAGCTTATTAAGGGGTGAGCAGTTCTTC

clone_size: few
d_call: TRBD1
v_call: TRBV5-5
j_call: TRBJ1-1
cdr3_aa: CASSPGDRGGTEAFF
cdr3_nt: TGTGCCAGCAGCCCCGGGGACAGGGGGGGAACTGAAGCTTTCTTT

clone_size: -
d_call: TRBD1
v_call: TRBV28
j_call: TRBJ2-7
cdr3_aa: CASSSSGTGARVKYF
cdr3_nt: TGTGCCAGCAGTTCCTCCGGGACAGGGGCCCGAGTAAAGTACTTC

clone_size: -
d_call: -
v_call: TRBV6-5
j_call: TRBJ2-1
cdr3_aa: CASSYGTIGGEQFF
cdr3_nt: TGTGCCAGCAGTTACGGGACTATAGGGGGAGAGCAGTTCTTC

clone_size: few
d_call: TRBD1
v_call: TRBV9
j_call: TRBJ2-7
cdr3_aa: CASSLGQGAGDEQYF
cdr3_nt: TGTGCCAGCAGCCTTGGGCAGGGGGCAGGGGACGAGCAGTACTTC

clone_size: -
d_call: TRBD2
v_call: TRBV11-1
j_call: TRBJ2-1
cdr3_aa: CASSAPTGLAYNEQFF
cdr3_nt: TGTGCCAGCAGCGCGCCCACCGGACTAGCGTACAATGAGCAGTTCTTC

clone_size: -
d_call: -
v_call: TRBV10-3
j_call: TRBJ1-4
cdr3_aa: CAINGATNEKLFF
cdr3_nt: TGTGCCATCAACGGTGCAACTAATGAAAAACTGTTTTTT

clone_size: -
d_call: -
v_call: TRBV27
j_call: TRBJ1-4
cdr3_aa: CASSLGQFGEKLFF
cdr3_nt: TGTGCCAGCAGTTTAGGACAATTCGGGGAAAAACTGTTTTTT

clone_size: -
d_call: TRBD1
v_call: TRBV5-1
j_call: TRBJ1-2
cdr3_aa: CASSDPGQHNYGYTF
cdr3_nt: TGCGCCAGCAGCGACCCGGGACAGCATAACTATGGCTACACCTTC

clone_size: -
d_call: TRBD1
v_call: TRBV5-6
j_call: TRBJ1-3
cdr3_aa: CASSWGQGRNTIYF
cdr3_nt: TGTGCCAGCAGCTGGGGACAGGGGAGAAACACCATATATTTT

clone_size: -
d_call: TRBD1
v_call: TRBV7-2
j_call: TRBJ1-4
cdr3_aa: CASSLGTGNEKLFF
cdr3_nt: TGTGCCAGCAGCTTAGGGACAGGGAACGAAAAACTGTTTTTT

clone_size: -
d_call: -
v_call: TRBV3-1/TRBV3-2
j_call: TRBJ2-1
cdr3_aa: CASSPLVSGVGSYNEQFF
cdr3_nt: TGTGCCAGCAGCCCCCTCGTGTCGGGTGTCGGCTCCTACAATGAGCAGTTCTTC

clone_size: -
d_call: -
v_call: TRBV7-2
j_call: TRBJ1-3
cdr3_aa: CASSPQDRVGNTIYF
cdr3_nt: TGTGCCAGCAGCCCACAAGACAGAGTTGGAAACACCATATATTTT

clone_size: -
d_call: TRBD2
v_call: TRBV4-1
j_call: TRBJ2-3
cdr3_aa: CASSPLPTSGGADTQYF
cdr3_nt: TGCGCCAGCAGCCCACTCCCCACTAGCGGGGGGGCAGATACGCAGTATTTT

clone_size: -
d_call: TRBD1
v_call: TRBV29-1
j_call: TRBJ1-1
cdr3_aa: CSVVTGATEAFF
cdr3_nt: TGCAGCGTTGTGACAGGGGCCACTGAAGCTTTCTTT

clone_size: -
d_call: -
v_call: TRBV5-8
j_call: TRBJ1-3
cdr3_aa: CASSSQSGARGNTIYF
cdr3_nt: TGTGCCAGCAGCTCCCAGAGTGGGGCTAGAGGAAACACCATATATTTT

clone_size: -
d_call: TRBD1
v_call: TRBV23-1
j_call: TRBJ1-4
cdr3_aa: CASTHLDRGYEKLFF
cdr3_nt: TGCGCCAGCACTCACCTGGACAGGGGGTATGAAAAACTGTTTTTT

clone_size: -
d_call: TRBD2
v_call: TRBV3-1/TRBV3-2
j_call: TRBJ2-3
cdr3_aa: CASSQSGGGTDTQYF
cdr3_nt: TGTGCCAGCAGCCAATCGGGGGGGGGCACAGATACGCAGTATTTT

clone_size: -
d_call: -
v_call: TRBV30
j_call: TRBJ1-1
cdr3_aa: CAWSRSNTEAFF
cdr3_nt: TGTGCCTGGAGTCGGTCAAACACTGAAGCTTTCTTT

clone_size: -
d_call: -
v_call: TRBV5-1
j_call: TRBJ2-2
cdr3_aa: CASSTRRGNTGELFF
cdr3_nt: TGCGCCAGCAGCACCAGGAGGGGAAACACCGGGGAGCTGTTTTTT

clone_size: -
d_call: -
v_call: TRBV7-6
j_call: TRBJ2-5
cdr3_aa: CASSLATRALAETQYF
cdr3_nt: TGTGCCAGCAGCTTAGCGACTAGGGCCTTAGCTGAGACCCAGTACTTC

clone_size: -
d_call: -
v_call: TRBV11-2
j_call: TRBJ2-7
cdr3_aa: CASSHSSGGATYEQYF
cdr3_nt: TGTGCCAGCAGCCACTCCTCGGGGGGCGCCACCTACGAGCAGTACTTC

clone_size: -
d_call: TRBD2
v_call: TRBV7-2
j_call: TRBJ2-5
cdr3_aa: CASSSRTSGGETQYF
cdr3_nt: TGTGCCAGCAGCTCCCGGACTAGCGGGGGAGAGACCCAGTACTTC

clone_size: -
d_call: TRBD1
v_call: TRBV20-1
j_call: TRBJ1-2
cdr3_aa: CSAWDRNGYTF
cdr3_nt: TGCAGTGCCTGGGACAGAAACGGCTACACCTTC

clone_size: -
d_call: TRBD2
v_call: TRBV5-1
j_call: TRBJ2-1
cdr3_aa: CASSARDYNNEQFF
cdr3_nt: TGCGCCAGCAGCGCCCGGGACTACAACAATGAGCAGTTCTTC

clone_size: few
d_call: -
v_call: TRBV5-4
j_call: TRBJ2-1
cdr3_aa: CASSSGPSDTYNEQFF
cdr3_nt: TGTGCCAGCAGCTCTGGTCCTAGCGACACCTACAATGAGCAGTTCTTC

clone_size: few
d_call: -
v_call: TRBV18
j_call: TRBJ1-6
cdr3_aa: CASWPGVESPLHF
cdr3_nt: TGTGCCAGCTGGCCAGGGGTCGAATCACCCCTCCACTTT